This TCR beta chain was sequenced during a study of Graves' ophthalmopathy and Graves' hyperthyroidism. The study, taken as a whole, reports: Ophthalmopathy could be told apart from stable hyperthyroidism by a 13-signature model (about 89% sensitivity, approximately 76% specificity). Blood was where most expanded thyroid clonotypes above 0.001 frequency also turned up.

Amplification of the TCR beta CDR3 regions used RNA transcripts (as template). RT-PCR was first run with HTBI primers, then multiplex PCR in a second round. TCRdb processed the multiplex PCR reads anew with MiXCR; each CDR3 protein has one entry. The sample has approximately 640,000 distinct CDR3 sequences, under 50% seen once. CDR3 size: 12 residues. Germline CDR1 and CDR2: MNHEY and SVGAGI. Between the trimmed V and J ends, which lost 8 bases and 10 bases, there was a span of 12 bases. For this clonotype: The antigen remains undetermined. Possible read error: a much larger clone is one base away.

CAS ≥3, NOSPECS ≥4, moderate-to-severe activity and duration under 3 months marked donors with ophthalmopathy. The V call is TRBV6-5, the J call TRBJ1-6; D gene uncertain. Sequenced sample: peripheral blood. The source of this sequence is an adult man with Graves' ophthalmopathy. The CDR3 protein is CASGEAGSPLHF. The DNA for the CDR3 is TGTGCCAGCGGTGAAGCGGGCTCACCCCTCCACTTT.